One and the same sample provided the 12 T cell receptor beta chains below, sequenced in a study of glioma-infiltrating T cells after dendritic cell vaccination. The method was immunoSEQ multiplex PCR; TCRdb's version includes in-frame clones alone and lacks a portion of them. The data hold 100,000 to 120,000 clones, with nearly 90% observed a single time. Time point noted: after dendritic cell vaccination, including at tumor progression/relapse. The material was blood, obtained after dendritic cell vaccination. These receptors all stem from a human donor with glioblastoma.

The rearrangement links TRBV5-1 to TRBJ2-3; 14 bases fit TRBD2. J gave up 1 base and V 4 bases, and 2 bases lay outside the gene matches. The CDR3 loop spans 16 amino acids. Germline V lookup: CDR1 SGHRS, CDR2 YFSETQ. This chain's CDR3 is CASSEGLAGGTDTQYF. The DNA for the CDR3 is TGCGCCAGCAGCGAGGGACTAGCGGGAGGCACAGATACGCAGTATTTT.

This clone was detected once. The chain carries TRBV27 and TRBJ1-1; TRBD1 agrees at 9 bases. The CDR3 has 15 residues. V dropped 6 bases and J dropped 4; count of bases not matched to a gene: 9. From germline, CDR1 is MNHEY and CDR2 SMNVEV (reference sequence). Here the CDR3 DNA reads TGTGCCAGCAGGTTCGCGACAGGGGGTCTCACTGAAGCTTTCTTT. Translating gives CASRFATGGLTEAFF.

The chain employs TRBV11-3 and TRBJ2-1, with TRBD2 matching 9 bases. Germline trimming cut 1 base from V and 8 bases from J; bases unmatched to any gene: 0. CDR3 length: 13 amino acids. Germline V gene lookup returns CDR1 SGHNT and CDR2 YENEEA. Here the CDR3 DNA reads TGTGCCAGCAGCTTAGGACTAGCGGATGAGCAGTTCTTC. This encodes CASSLGLADEQFF.

This clone was picked up one time. The CDR3 DNA reads TGTGCCAGCAGTCTCCATGGAGCGGGGTTGAATGAGCAGTTCTTC. As protein: CASSLHGAGLNEQFF. J is TRBJ2-1 and V is TRBV6-1, with TRBD2 identical over 7 bases. Germline loops: CDR1 MNHNS, CDR2 SASEGT. This CDR3 spans 15 amino acids. With 5 bases clipped from V and 7 bases from J, the junction kept 11 bases outside the gene matches.

This chain links TRBV5-4 with TRBJ1-5; 7 nucleotides match TRBD1. Germline values: CDR1 SGHNT, CDR2 YYREEE (reference sequence). The CDR3 loop spans 15 amino acids. V gave up 0 bases and J gave up 7 bases; unmatched junction bases: 7. Here the CDR3 DNA reads TGTGCCAGCAGCTTGGGACAGGGTCCGCACCAGCCCCAGCATTTT. Amino acid sequence: CASSLGQGPHQPQHF.

The CDR3 DNA follows: TGTGCCAGCAGCCCCTACGCCGGGGAGCTGTTTTTT. It encodes CASSPYAGELFF. The chain joins TRBV7-2 to TRBJ2-2; no clear D gene. V was trimmed by 5 bases and J by 6 bases, leaving 7 bases between them. Germline lookup yields CDR1 SGHTA and CDR2 FQGNSA. The CDR3 extends over 12 amino acids.

In its sample, this clone was seen a few times. The chain is built from TRBV30 and TRBJ2-4; 8 nucleotides align to TRBD2. V shed 5 bases and J 7 bases; nucleotides not matched to a gene: 7. This CDR3 has 13 amino acids. CDR1 and CDR2 from the germline V gene are GTSNPN and SVGIG (reference sequence). The CDR3 sequence is CAWQMAGGNIQYF. The DNA for the CDR3 is TGTGCCTGGCAAATGGCGGGAGGCAACATTCAGTACTTC.

The rearrangement links TRBV10-3 to TRBJ2-1; 9 bases line up with TRBD1. The germline gives CDR1 ENHRY, CDR2 SYGVKD. Trimming took 4 bases from V and 7 from J; bases not matched to a gene: 8. The CDR3 is 15 residues long. CDR3 protein: CAISGERQGGNEQFF. The DNA for the CDR3 is TGTGCCATCAGTGGAGAGAGACAGGGGGGGAATGAGCAGTTCTTC.

The rearrangement joins TRBV6-1 to TRBJ1-1; TRBD1 might be the D (5 bases). The CDR3 totals 15 residues. The germline gives CDR1 MNHNS, CDR2 SASEGT. V was cut by 4 bases and J by 4 bases, with 16 bases left in between. In DNA form, the CDR3 reads TGTGCCAGCAGTGCCCCAGGGAAATTGAGCACTGAAGCTTTCTTT. Translation gives CASSAPGKLSTEAFF.

CDR3 residues: CASSDRDRGTEAFF. The CDR3 nucleotides read TGTGCCAGCAGCGACCGGGACAGGGGCACTGAAGCTTTCTTT. This sequence joins TRBV7-9 and TRBJ1-1; TRBD1 aligns across 10 bases. Unmatched junction bases numbered 4, after V lost 5 bases and J lost 4 bases. Germline CDR1 reads SEHNR; CDR2 reads FQNEAQ (reference sequence). The length of the CDR3 is 14 residues.

This chain uses TRBV6-5 with TRBJ2-1; D possibly corresponds to TRBD1 (6 bases). The V gene's germline CDR1 is MNHEY and CDR2 SVGAGI. The CDR3 covers 13 residues. V was pared by 6 bases and J by 10 bases, with 16 bases between. The CDR3 DNA reads as TGTGCCAGCAGCCTAGGGGGACGACGGGAGCAGTTCTTC. Translated, it gives CASSLGGRREQFF.

The genes are TRBV5-1 and TRBJ2-3; the match to TRBD2 covers 7 bases. This CDR3 spans 17 amino acids. With V trimmed by 0 bases and J by 2 bases, 9 bases remained unmatched. Germline V lookup: CDR1 SGHRS, CDR2 YFSETQ. CDR3 sequence: CASSLARTRGVTDTQYF. The CDR3 bases are TGCGCCAGCAGCTTGGCCAGGACTAGAGGAGTCACAGATACGCAGTATTTT.